Below, 15 T cell receptor beta chains from the same sample are listed, as sequenced in a study of blood T cells in healthy people across ages. Next came a second PCR, run for about 7 to 12 cycles, which used a sample-barcoded 5' primer along with a J-beta primer mix. MiXCR, applied by TCRdb to the 5' RACE reads, yields one record per CDR3 protein. The table includes 600,000 to 1,000,000 distinct CDR3 sequences, just under 25% detected once. The same sample was also used in a study of T cells of mothers and their children.

Sequencing used blood. Receptor source: a boy aged 5-17 years in good health.

This clonotype was seen a handful of times. The chain links TRBV15 to TRBJ2-1; a weak D match, TRBD2 (5 bases). The CDR3 runs to 17 residues. Germline V CDR1 and CDR2: LNHNV, YYDKDF (reference sequence). V lost 0 bases and J 0 bases, leaving 12 bases between the germline ends. CDR3: CATSRDRSESSYNEQFF. The CDR3 nucleotides read TGTGCCACCAGCAGAGATCGTAGCGAGAGCTCCTACAATGAGCAGTTCTTC.

In its sample, this clonotype was seen a few times. The J gene is TRBJ2-1, the V gene TRBV4-3, with TRBD2 identical over 7 bases. CDR3 length: 16 residues. The germline V gene encodes CDR1 LGHNA and CDR2 YSLEER. V gave up 1 base and J gave up 0 bases; unmatched junction bases: 3. CDR3 DNA sequence: TGCGCCAGCAGCCAAGGGCGGGGGAGCTCCTACAATGAGCAGTTCTTC. Its protein product is CASSQGRGSSYNEQFF.

The V call is TRBV7-3, the J call TRBJ2-5; 7 nucleotides align to TRBD1. The CDR3 runs to 14 residues. V shed 5 bases and J 5 bases; nucleotides not matched to a gene: 8. CDR1 and CDR2 (germline): SGHTA, FQGTGA. Here the CDR3 DNA reads TGTGCCAGCAGCCACGGGACAGTTGAGGAGACCCAGTACTTC. Protein product: CASSHGTVEETQYF.

As regards this clonotype: One end of the junction is discordant with germline, which a read error may explain. The J gene is TRBJ1-1, the V gene TRBV5-1; D is possibly TRBD1 (6 bases). The CDR3 loop spans 14 amino acids. The germline gives CDR1 SGHRS, CDR2 YFSETQ. The CDR3 loop is CVSSLTGTTTEAFF. CDR3 in DNA: TGCGTCAGCAGTTTAACCGGGACAACAACTGAAGCTTTCTTT.

The CDR3 DNA sequence: TGTGCCAGCAGCTTGGGAGGGGGATTCTACAATGAGCAGTTCTTC. Translated: CASSLGGGFYNEQFF. The chain links TRBV9 to TRBJ2-1; a weak D match, TRBD2 (7 bases). Per germline, CDR1 SGDLS and CDR2 YYNGEE. V was cut by 4 bases and J by 3 bases, with 14 bases left in between. The CDR3 runs 15 residues. Complete variable domain (other parts from reference TRBV9 and TRBJ2-1): DSGVTQTPKHLITATGQRVTLRCSPRSGDLSVYWYQQSLDQGLQFLIQYYNGEERAKGNILERFSAQQFPDLHSELNLSSLELGDSALYFCASSLGGGFYNEQFFGPGTRLTVL.

V is TRBV6-5 and J is TRBJ1-1; D is perhaps TRBD1 (6 bases). The CDR3 spans 14 residues. The V end was cut by 6 bases, the J end by 0 bases, with 11 bases between. Germline lookup yields CDR1 MNHEY and CDR2 SVGAGI. CDR3 bases: TGTGCCAGCAGACTAACAGGGTTGAACACTGAAGCTTTCTTT. This gives the protein CASRLTGLNTEAFF.

This chain connects TRBV6-5 to TRBJ1-1, with unresolved D. This CDR3 comprises 13 residues. Germline CDR1 reads MNHEY; CDR2 reads SVGAGI. V was pared by 7 bases and J by 5 bases, with 14 bases between. The CDR3 DNA is TGTGCCAGCACCGAAGGAAGTGGGACTGAAGCTTTCTTT. Encoded protein: CASTEGSGTEAFF.

The V call is TRBV28, the J call TRBJ2-5; D might be TRBD1 or TRBD2, each matching 5 bases. The ends were cut back, 6 bases at V and 3 bases at J, with 11 bases in the middle. The CDR3 contains 13 residues. Germline V gene lookup returns CDR1 MDHEN and CDR2 SYDVKM. In DNA, the CDR3 is TGTGCCAGCAGGGGGGTGGGTAAAGAGACCCAGTACTTC. Its translation is CASRGVGKETQYF.

This clonotype was picked up one time. V and J are TRBV10-3 and TRBJ2-3, with D hard to call. V gave up 2 bases and J gave up 4 bases, with 13 bases separating them. The germline CDR1 and CDR2 sequences are ENHRY and SYGVKD. The CDR3 extends over 15 amino acids. The CDR3 is CAISETEGKPDTQYF. For the CDR3, the DNA is TGTGCCATCAGTGAGACAGAAGGGAAGCCAGATACGCAGTATTTT.

This CDR3 reads CASSLGVPGRNTGGYTF. CDR3 bases: TGTGCCAGCAGCCTGGGGGTCCCGGGACGAAACACAGGGGGCTACACCTTC. The chain uses TRBV12-3 or TRBV12-4 and TRBJ1-2; a weak D match, TRBD1 (6 bases). This CDR3 comprises 17 residues. The germline V and J ends were trimmed by 6 bases and 8 bases, with 28 bases remaining between them.

This clonotype came up a few times. This chain uses TRBV20-1 with TRBJ2-7; D is perhaps TRBD2 (5 bases). Germline V gene data show CDR1 as DFQATT and CDR2 as SNEGSKA (reference sequence). The CDR3 has 16 amino acids. The germline V and J ends were trimmed by 1 base and 3 bases, with 19 bases remaining between them. This CDR3 is CSARGDLAGLYYEQYF. In DNA, the CDR3 is TGCAGTGCTAGAGGCGACTTAGCAGGACTCTACTACGAGCAGTACTTC.

This clonotype was picked up a small number of times. One end of the junction fails to match germline, which may point to a read error. The chain has TRBV25-1 and TRBJ2-7; 8 nucleotides line up with TRBD1. The CDR3 contains 16 residues. CDR1 MGHDK and CDR2 SYGVNS come from the germline V gene. The CDR3 sequence: CASSAADRQGAYEQYF. The DNA of the CDR3 is TGTGCCAGCAGCGCGGCCGATCGGCAGGGGGCCTACGAGCAATACTTC.

This clonotype was picked up many times. The chain couples TRBV12-3 or TRBV12-4 to TRBJ2-5, with TRBD2 identical over 7 bases. J lost 4 bases, V lost 6 bases, and 5 bases had no gene match. The CDR3 runs 13 residues. CDR3 residues: CASRPGGRETQYF. The CDR3 region has the DNA TGTGCCAGCAGACCGGGGGGACGAGAGACCCAGTACTTC.

The gene calls are TRBV28 and TRBJ2-5; TRBD2 is a possible D gene (6 bases). This CDR3 has 15 residues. The V gene's germline CDR1 is MDHEN and CDR2 SYDVKM. Trimming stripped 2 bases from V and 5 bases from J, with 15 bases between. The CDR3 region is CASSLPPGEWETQYF. The CDR3 DNA sequence: TGTGCCAGCAGTTTACCCCCGGGGGAGTGGGAGACCCAGTACTTC.

The chain carries TRBV20-1 and TRBJ1-6; D call uncertain. The CDR3 totals 12 residues. The V gene lost 4 bases and the J gene lost 13 bases, with 14 bases spanning the gap. Germline assignment: CDR1 DFQATT and CDR2 SNEGSKA (reference sequence). The CDR3 bases are TGCAGTGCTATTCAAGAAAACTTCCCCCTCCACTTT. Protein sequence: CSAIQENFPLHF.